This T cell receptor beta chain was profiled in a study of blood T cell repertoires in COVID-19. This clone was recorded once. Sequenced by immunoSEQ multiplex PCR; TCRdb stores in-frame clones only, minus some. The top ten hold roughly 4.3% of the sample, which has about 120,000 clones, around three quarters seen once. The receptor comes from a woman of 80 years or more with acute or convalescent COVID-19. Sequenced: peripheral blood.

The DNA for the CDR3 is TGCGCCAGCAGCCCGGGACTAGCGGACAGCACAGATACGCAGTATTTT. Translated, it gives CASSPGLADSTDTQYF. This chain links TRBV5-1 with TRBJ2-3; 11 bases line up with TRBD2. The germline CDR1 and CDR2 sequences are SGHRS and YFSETQ. The CDR3 is 16 amino acids. After removal of 4 bases from V and 0 bases from J, the junction contained 4 bases not matched to a gene.